The entry below describes one T cell receptor beta chain. V gave up 0 bases and J gave up 6 bases, with 9 bases separating them. Germline V CDR1 and CDR2: SEHNR, FQNEAQ (reference sequence). The CDR3 extends over 14 amino acids. The data are from a study of blood T cell repertoires in COVID-19. Study-wide context: There were acute and convalescent COVID-19 samples, and they came from the United States, Italy and Spain. In each case, the material was cDNA or gDNA derived from T cells, B-cell-depleted T cells, or PBMCs.

The authors' processing: Estimated nucleated cell counts came from reference gene primer amplification. Repertoires were generated with immunoSEQ multiplex PCR, while TCRdb's copy carries only in-frame clones and drops some. D and trimming were read from the DNA, whereas the V and J calls and clone size are those reported in that table. The repertoire holds about 180,000 clones, with around three quarters as singletons. Material: peripheral blood. The chain has TRBV7-9 and TRBJ2-4; a weak D match, TRBD1 (5 bases). This TCR derives from a man between 70 and 80 years old with active or convalescent COVID-19. This CDR3 is CASSLAQGLNIQYF. The CDR3 DNA reads TGTGCCAGCAGCTTAGCGCAGGGCCTAAACATTCAGTACTTC.